This T cell receptor (beta chain) came from a study of shared clonotypes between healthy human individuals. CDR3 length equals 15 residues. Trimming cost V 3 bases and J 7 bases, with 21 bases left between them. Germline CDR1 is GTSNPN and CDR2 is SVGIG (reference sequence). Terminally differentiated effector memory CD45RA+ cells were excluded from the naive CD8 cells, which were CD45RO-negative and positively selected for CCR7. The repertoire was sequenced with immunoSEQ multiplex PCR; TCRdb's copy has only in-frame clones and lacks some. The sample shows under 700,000 clones, approximately 95% of them seen only once.

The sequence was obtained from a woman in her 30s in good health. This rearrangement joins TRBV30 to TRBJ1-2; D not certain. The sequencing sample was made of naive CD8+ T cells sorted from blood. The CDR3 DNA reads as TGTGCCTGGAGGAACACAGTTTGGTTCCCCTTTGGCTACACCTTC. Encoded protein: CAWRNTVWFPFGYTF.